The 9 T cell receptor beta chains below come from one sample, sequenced in a study of T cell responses to AZD1222 COVID-19 vaccine. Generated by immunoSEQ multiplex PCR, the TCRdb table keeps only in-frame clones and is missing some. The sample shows 140,000 to 150,000 clones, 93% of them seen only once. Sequences were derived from peripheral blood, sampled on day 0 of AZD1222 vaccination. The receptors derive from an adult in good health.

The rearrangement joins TRBV30 to TRBJ1-4; 8 bases match TRBD1. Germline CDR1 and CDR2: GTSNPN and SVGIG (reference sequence). V shed 4 bases, J shed 5 bases, and the junction held 6 bases outside the gene matches. CDR3 length: 14 amino acids. The CDR3 is CAWTTGGFNEKLFF. The CDR3 DNA is TGTGCCTGGACTACAGGGGGATTCAATGAAAAACTGTTTTTT.

The rearrangement joins TRBV14 to TRBJ1-3; no firm D call. V was clipped by 4 bases and J by 1 base, with 8 bases between them. The CDR3 loop spans 14 amino acids. Germline V CDR1 and CDR2: SGHDN, FVKESK. The CDR3 sequence is CASSPLGSGNTIYF. Here the CDR3 DNA reads TGTGCCAGCAGCCCCTTGGGGTCTGGAAACACCATATATTTT.

CDR3 protein: CASSLTRDSLNEQFF. The CDR3 nucleotides are TGTGCCAGCAGCTTAACGCGGGACAGCCTGAATGAGCAGTTCTTC. The chain has TRBV7-3 and TRBJ2-1; D possibly corresponds to TRBD1 (7 bases). The CDR3 spans 15 residues. CDR1 is SGHTA and CDR2 is FQGTGA in the germline V gene. The V and J ends lost 0 bases and 7 bases respectively, with 13 bases between them.

V is TRBV28 and J is TRBJ1-5; D is ambiguous. CDR1 is MDHEN, CDR2 SYDVKM, per germline. The CDR3 runs to 16 residues. The V end lost 3 bases, the J end lost 0 bases, and 12 bases lay between the germline ends. The CDR3 DNA reads as TGTGCCAGCAGTTTGGTAGGACCGAATAGCAATCAGCCCCAGCATTTT. It encodes CASSLVGPNSNQPQHF. Drawing the rest from reference TRBV28 and TRBJ1-5, the complete variable domain is DVKVTQSSRYLVKRTGEKVFLECVQDMDHENMFWYRQDPGLGLRLIYFSYDVKMKEKGDIPEGYSVSREKKERFSLILESASTNQTSMYLCASSLVGPNSNQPQHFGDGTRLSIL.

The chain employs TRBV24-1 and TRBJ1-5; 9 positions agree with TRBD1. The CDR3 is made up of 14 amino acids. Germline trimming cut 6 bases from V and 2 bases from J; bases unmatched to any gene: 1. Germline V gives CDR1 KGHDR, CDR2 SFDVKD. In DNA, the CDR3 is TGTGCCACCAGTAGGACAGGGGGCAATCAGCCCCAGCATTTT. Translating it yields CATSRTGGNQPQHF.

The CDR3 sequence: CASSLSPGQAVTKQFF. The CDR3 DNA reads TGTGCCAGCAGCTTGTCCCCGGGACAGGCCGTGACAAAGCAGTTCTTC. V and J are TRBV11-3 and TRBJ2-1; the match to TRBD1 covers 8 bases. V was pared by 3 bases and J by 11 bases, with 15 bases of the junction left unmatched. CDR1 is SGHNT, CDR2 YENEEA, per germline. The CDR3 contains 16 residues.

The chain carries TRBV5-6 and TRBJ1-6; perhaps TRBD1 as D (5 bases). Germline CDR1 is SGHDT and CDR2 is YYEEEE. The germline V and J ends were trimmed by 0 bases and 7 bases, with 17 bases remaining between them. This CDR3 is built from 17 residues. The CDR3: CASSLDRGVAENSPLHF. CDR3 nucleotide sequence: TGTGCCAGCAGCTTGGATAGGGGTGTCGCGGAGAATTCACCCCTCCACTTT.

The chain combines TRBV3-1 (or the pseudogene TRBV3-2) with TRBJ2-1; D is perhaps TRBD1 or TRBD2 (5 bases each). V dropped 5 bases and J dropped 6 bases, with 14 bases sitting between them. This CDR3 is built from 14 residues. Germline-derived CDR1 and CDR2 are LGHDT and YNNKEL (reference sequence). CDR3 residues: CASSKRAGANEQFF. The CDR3 DNA sequence: TGTGCCAGCAGCAAGAGGGCCGGGGCCAATGAGCAGTTCTTC.

This rearrangement joins TRBV25-1 to TRBJ1-5; maybe TRBD1 (5 bases). V was pared by 5 bases and J by 0 bases, with 8 bases between. This CDR3 is 14 amino acids long. Germline loops: CDR1 MGHDK, CDR2 SYGVNS. DNA of the CDR3: TGTGCCAGCAGTTTGCAGGGTAGCAATCAGCCCCAGCATTTT. This encodes CASSLQGSNQPQHF.